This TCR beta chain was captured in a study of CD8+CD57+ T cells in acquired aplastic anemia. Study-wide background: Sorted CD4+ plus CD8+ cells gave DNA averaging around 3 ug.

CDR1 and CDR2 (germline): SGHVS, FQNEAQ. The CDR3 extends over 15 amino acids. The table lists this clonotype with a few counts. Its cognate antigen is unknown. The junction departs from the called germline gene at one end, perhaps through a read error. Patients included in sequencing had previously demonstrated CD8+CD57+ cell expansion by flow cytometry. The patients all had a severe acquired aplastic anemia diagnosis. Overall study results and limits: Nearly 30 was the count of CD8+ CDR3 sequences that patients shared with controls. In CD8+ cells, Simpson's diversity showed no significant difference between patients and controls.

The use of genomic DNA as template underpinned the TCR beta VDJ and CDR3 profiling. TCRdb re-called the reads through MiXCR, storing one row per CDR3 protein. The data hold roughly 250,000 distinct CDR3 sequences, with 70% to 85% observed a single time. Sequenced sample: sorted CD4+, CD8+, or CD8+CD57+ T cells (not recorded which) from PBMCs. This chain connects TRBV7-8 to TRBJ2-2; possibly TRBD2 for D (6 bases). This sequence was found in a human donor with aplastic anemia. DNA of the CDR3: TGTGCCAGCAGTGGTGAAGGAGGGAACGCCGGGGAGCTGTTTTTT. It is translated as CASSGEGGNAGELFF.